The rows below give T cell receptor beta chains drawn from one sample of a study of vaccination and CD4 T cells after COVID-19. TCRdb re-called the PCR reads with MiXCR, one entry per CDR3 protein. Among about 15,000 distinct CDR3 sequences listed, approximately 72% were seen once. The starting material was CD4+ T cells from blood, obtained after SARS-CoV-2 vaccination. The receptors stem from a human donor who had recovered from COVID-19. CDR3s include the opening cysteine and the closing phenylalanine or tryptophan. The D gene is left open where the match is weak. The size of a clone is reported for some rows only, either as once, few or many, or as a class for expanded clones.

DNA	CDR3	V	size	D	J
TGTGCCAGCGCCCCGCGGGGGCGGGAGAACACCGGGGAGCTGTTTTTT	CASAPRGRENTGELFF	TRBV27	-	-	TRBJ2-2
TGTGCCAGCAGTTTAGCGCTACAGGTTGGCTACGAGCAGTACTTC	CASSLALQVGYEQYF	TRBV12-3/TRBV12-4	-	-	TRBJ2-7
TGTGCCAGCACAGCCACCCAAGATACGCAGTATTTT	CASTATQDTQYF	TRBV11-2	-	-	TRBJ2-3
TGCAGTGCTCTCGACTACGAGCAGTACTTT	CSALDYEQYF	TRBV20-1	-	-	TRBJ2-7
TGTGCCAGCAGCTCCTTGGGGGGGACAGAGACCTACGAGCAGTACTTC	CASSSLGGTETYEQYF	TRBV7-2	-	-	TRBJ2-7
TGTGCCACCAGCGCCCCCACGGACAGGGTCTTGCATGAGCAGTTCTTC	CATSAPTDRVLHEQFF	TRBV24-1	-	TRBD1	TRBJ2-1
TGTGCCAGCAGCTTAGTTGGAAGGGGCACGCAGTATTTT	CASSLVGRGTQYF	TRBV5-5	-	-	TRBJ2-3
TGCAGTGCTAGCCACACAAGGGGGAATGAGCAGTTCTTC	CSASHTRGNEQFF	TRBV20-1	-	-	TRBJ2-1
TGCGCCAGCAGGACAACGGAGCAGTACTTC	CASRTTEQYF	TRBV23-1	-	-	TRBJ2-7
TGTGCCAGCAGCGGACAGGGCTATGGCTACACCTTC	CASSGQGYGYTF	TRBV27	-	TRBD1	TRBJ1-2
TGTGCCAGCAGCTTACTAGCTGGGAGTGAAAAACTGTTTTTT	CASSLLAGSEKLFF	TRBV7-9	few	-	TRBJ1-4
TGTGCCAGTAGTCCTCGTCACGGAAATTCACCCCTCCACTTT	CASSPRHGNSPLHF	TRBV19	-	-	TRBJ1-6
TGTGCCAGCAGCGCCCGGGACGGAGAAAGCACAGATACGCAGTATTTT	CASSARDGESTDTQYF	TRBV7-8	-	-	TRBJ2-3
TGCGCCAGCAGCTTGGACAGGGCTTACGAGCAGTACTTC	CASSLDRAYEQYF	TRBV5-1	few	-	TRBJ2-7
TGCAGTGCTAGGTCCCCCTGGGGGGGCTATTCCTATGGCTACACCTTC	CSARSPWGGYSYGYTF	TRBV20-1	few	-	TRBJ1-2
TGTGCCAGCAGTTTGGGGACAAGAACCTACGAGCAGTACTTC	CASSLGTRTYEQYF	TRBV12-3/TRBV12-4	-	-	TRBJ2-7
TGTGCCAGCAGCTCCCATAAAACGAAACTAGCGGGCCGCTACGAGCAGTACTTC	CASSSHKTKLAGRYEQYF	TRBV7-2	-	TRBD2	TRBJ2-7
TGTGCCAGCAGTCGACAGGACGGTCGGACAGATACGCAGTATTTT	CASSRQDGRTDTQYF	TRBV2	-	-	TRBJ2-3
TGTGCCAGCAGTCGGGCGGGAGATATCGATGAGCAGTTCTTC	CASSRAGDIDEQFF	TRBV28	once	TRBD2	TRBJ2-1
TGTGCCAGCAGTAACCAGGGGGGTGGGGCAGATACGCAGTATTTT	CASSNQGGGADTQYF	TRBV6-2/TRBV6-3	-	-	TRBJ2-3
TGTGCCAGCAGCTCATTTACGGACAGCGGAAACACCATATATTTT	CASSSFTDSGNTIYF	TRBV7-8	-	-	TRBJ1-3
TGTGCCAGCAGTTCCCGAGGGGCTCTCGGGCAGTACTTC	CASSSRGALGQYF	TRBV7-2	few	-	TRBJ2-7
TGCAGTGCTAGAGATTTTAGGACGGGCGGAGATCAGCCCCAGCATTTT	CSARDFRTGGDQPQHF	TRBV20-1	few	-	TRBJ1-5
TGCAGTGCTGAGGACAGGGCGAATAATTCACCCCTCCACTTT	CSAEDRANNSPLHF	TRBV20-1	once	TRBD1	TRBJ1-6
TGTGCCACCAGTGAAGGGGGTTATAGCAATCAGCCCCAGCATTTT	CATSEGGYSNQPQHF	TRBV24-1	-	-	TRBJ1-5
TGTGCCACCAGCAGAGATTTAGGAGGGGATGGCTACACCTTC	CATSRDLGGDGYTF	TRBV15	-	-	TRBJ1-2
TGTGCCAGCAGCGCAAGAGGGACACTCCAAGAGACCCAGTACTTC	CASSARGTLQETQYF	TRBV11-2	few	-	TRBJ2-5
TGTGCCAGTAGTACCCTACAGGATCAGCCCCAGCATTTT	CASSTLQDQPQHF	TRBV19	-	-	TRBJ1-5
TGCGGAGGCGCCCACAGACCTAATCAGCCCCAGCATTTT	CGGAHRPNQPQHF	TRBV20-1	few	-	TRBJ1-5
TGCAGTGCTAGGTCTGACAGGGAACATCAGCCCCAGCATTTT	CSARSDREHQPQHF	TRBV20-1	-	TRBD1	TRBJ1-5
TGTGCCAGCAGCCCCATCGGGAGCGGCACCGGGGAGCTGTTTTTT	CASSPIGSGTGELFF	TRBV12-3/TRBV12-4	-	-	TRBJ2-2
TGTGCCAGCAGTTTAGGGTCCGATCAGCCCCAGCATTTT	CASSLGSDQPQHF	TRBV12-3/TRBV12-4	-	-	TRBJ1-5
TGCAGTGCTAGAGATAGCAATCAGCCCCAGCATTTT	CSARDSNQPQHF	TRBV20-1	few	-	TRBJ1-5
TGTGCCAGCAGAGGGCATCTGAACCAAGAGACCCAGTACTTC	CASRGHLNQETQYF	TRBV28	-	-	TRBJ2-5
TGTGCCAGCAGTGAGGGTAGAACAGATACGCAGTATTTT	CASSEGRTDTQYF	TRBV28	-	-	TRBJ2-3
TGTGCCACCACCGAACAAGAGACCCAGTACTTC	CATTEQETQYF	TRBV7-8	-	-	TRBJ2-5
TGTGCCACCTTCCTTGGGGGCGGTAATTCACCCCTCCACTTT	CATFLGGGNSPLHF	TRBV24-1	-	-	TRBJ1-6
TGCGCCAGCAGCGGTGGGGGAGTACAGTTTCTCACCTTC	CASSGGGVQFLTF	TRBV5-1	-	-	TRBJ1-2
TGCAGTGCTCGGAGGGCGGGCACCGGGGAGCTGTTTTTT	CSARRAGTGELFF	TRBV20-1	-	-	TRBJ2-2
TGTGCCAGCAGAACCGGCACAGATACGCAGTATTTT	CASRTGTDTQYF	TRBV12-3/TRBV12-4	once	-	TRBJ2-3
TGTGCCAGCAGTTCCACTTCCGGTGTTTTCTTT	CASSSTSGVFF	TRBV6-5	-	-	TRBJ1-1
TGTGCCAGCAGTTCACTGGACAGGGAGGAGCTGTTTTTT	CASSSLDREELFF	TRBV27	once	TRBD1	TRBJ2-2
TGTGCCAGCAGCCCGGGACAGGGGGGCGGCACAGGGTCACCCCTCCACTTT	CASSPGQGGGTGSPLHF	TRBV7-2	-	TRBD1	TRBJ1-6
TGTGCCAGCAGCCAAAGGACAGGGGGTAGGTTAGAGACCCAGTACTTC	CASSQRTGGRLETQYF	TRBV7-9	-	TRBD1	TRBJ2-5
TGTGCCAGCAGTCTCACCGGACAATTCGCCGGGGAGCTGTTTTTT	CASSLTGQFAGELFF	TRBV27	-	-	TRBJ2-2
TGTGCCACCCAGACTTCATCCGGGGCAGATACGCAGTATTTT	CATQTSSGADTQYF	TRBV7-6	-	-	TRBJ2-3
TGTGCCAGCAGGAGGTGGTCCGACAGGATGCACGAGCAGTACTTC	CASRRWSDRMHEQYF	TRBV6-2/TRBV6-3	-	-	TRBJ2-7
TGTGCCACCAGTGACGGGACTAGTAACGCGAGTGGCGATGAGCAGTTCTTC	CATSDGTSNASGDEQFF	TRBV24-1	-	TRBD2	TRBJ2-1
TGTGCCAGCAGTGACTCCTACGGGGGGAGGCACACTGAAGCTTTCTTT	CASSDSYGGRHTEAFF	TRBV28	-	-	TRBJ1-1
TGTGCCAGCCGCCAGGGCCAGAACACCGGGGAGCTGTTTTTT	CASRQGQNTGELFF	TRBV6-1	few	-	TRBJ2-2
TGCGCCAGCAGCTTGACTCTCGAGGGCTACACCTTC	CASSLTLEGYTF	TRBV5-1	-	-	TRBJ1-2
TGTGCCAGCAGGGGCGGGACCTACAATGAGCAGTTCTTC	CASRGGTYNEQFF	TRBV27	-	-	TRBJ2-1
TGCAGTGCTACTAGCGGGTACAATGAGCAGTTCTTC	CSATSGYNEQFF	TRBV20-1	-	TRBD2	TRBJ2-1
TGCAGTGCTAGAGATGGGGGGGGCCAGCCCCAGCATTTT	CSARDGGGQPQHF	TRBV20-1	medium-sized	-	TRBJ1-5
TGTGCCAGCAGCTTTCAGACTCAGCCCCAGCATTTT	CASSFQTQPQHF	TRBV7-2	few	-	TRBJ1-5
TGTGCTAGCAGCTTTCCAGGGACATACTACGAGCAGTACTTC	CASSFPGTYYEQYF	TRBV7-7	few	-	TRBJ2-7
TGTGCCAGCAGTGAAGTCACAGGGGTTCACTATGGCTACACCTTC	CASSEVTGVHYGYTF	TRBV2	-	TRBD1	TRBJ1-2